The clone carrying this T cell receptor beta chain was recorded at least ten times. Its antigen is still unknown. The sorted Tregs were CD4+CD25+CD127-/low cells. In TCRdb, the 5' RACE reads were re-called with MiXCR into one record per CDR3 protein. Counted here are 52,000 or so distinct CDR3 sequences, 20% to 25% occurring once; the ten biggest clones make up 3% to 4%. Overall study results and limits: Larger-cohort validation covered only one TCR beta V-J rearrangement.

Deletions cut 3 bases from V and 1 base from J, with 4 bases between. Germline loops: CDR1 SQVTM, CDR2 ANQGSEA. This CDR3 has 12 amino acids. This clonotype originated in a female donor with breast cancer. This sequence joins TRBV29-1 and TRBJ2-1, with D unclear. Sequenced material: tumor-infiltrating Tregs sorted from the breast tumor. CDR3 DNA: TGCAGCGTTGACTCTTCCTACAATGAGCAGTTCTTC. As protein: CSVDSSYNEQFF.